The TCR beta chain under discussion was sequenced for a study of blood T cell repertoires in COVID-19. Study overall: Acute-phase and convalescent COVID-19 samples originated in the United States, Italy and Spain.

Between the trimmed V and J ends, which lost 1 base and 0 bases, there was a span of 8 bases. The CDR3 contains 15 residues. Germline-derived CDR1 and CDR2 are KGHSH and LQKENI. Method: immunoSEQ multiplex PCR; TCRdb's copy keeps in-frame clones and lacks some. This sample has 190,000 or so clones, with more than 80% found just once. Sequencing was done on a sample of PBMCs or T cells enriched from blood (not recorded which). The sequence was obtained from a woman aged 18-29 years who had recovered from COVID-19. This sequence joins TRBV18 and TRBJ2-3, with a weak D call TRBD1 (6 bases). The CDR3 DNA sequence: TGTGCCAGCTCACCACGGGACACTAGCACAGATACGCAGTATTTT. It yields the protein CASSPRDTSTDTQYF. Full variable domain (outside the CDR3, taken from reference TRBV18 and TRBJ2-3): NAGVMQNPRHLVRRRGQEARLRCSPMKGHSHVYWYRQLPEEGLKFMVYLQKENIIDESGMPKERFSAEFPKEGPSILRIQQVVRGDSAAYFCASSPRDTSTDTQYFGPGTRLTVL.